Listed below are T cell receptor beta chains from one sample, sequenced in a study of blood T cell repertoires in COVID-19. Assay used: immunoSEQ multiplex PCR; TCRdb lists only in-frame clones, some missing. Of 200,000 or so clones listed, 92% are singletons. Source material: peripheral blood. Receptor source: a man aged 60 to 69 with COVID-19, enrolled during active disease. The CDR3 runs from the conserved cysteine through the conserved F or W. A D gene is named only where the DNA matches it firmly. Some rows mark clone size as missing; the rest say once, few, many or name a class of expanded clone.

>.|.|TRBV21-1|TRBJ2-7
CASSKEWRQGRWEQYF
TGTGCCAGCAGCAAAGAGTGGCGACAGGGACGATGGGAGCAGTACTTC
>.|TRBD1|TRBV6-2/TRBV6-3|TRBJ2-7
CASSPWTGLIIYEQYF
TGTGCCAGCAGCCCTTGGACAGGGCTTATAATTTACGAGCAGTACTTC
>.|TRBD1|TRBV7-2|TRBJ2-5
CASSSTGTGETQYF
TGTGCCAGCAGCTCGACCGGGACAGGGGAGACCCAGTACTTC
>.|TRBD1|TRBV11-2|TRBJ1-1
CASSLAGTGGTEAFF
TGTGCCAGCAGCTTAGCTGGGACAGGGGGAACTGAAGCTTTCTTT
>once|.|TRBV5-1|TRBJ1-4
CASSLNGKLFF
TGCGCCAGCAGCCTAAACGGAAAACTGTTTTTT
>.|.|TRBV6-5|TRBJ1-6
CASNRNNSPLHF
TGTGCCAGCAACAGGAATAATTCACCCCTCCACTTT
>.|.|TRBV3-1/TRBV3-2|TRBJ2-7
CASTGGGEQYF
TGTGCCAGCACCGGGGGTGGGGAGCAGTACTTC
>.|.|TRBV2|TRBJ1-1
CARGPSGNTEAFF
TGTGCCAGGGGTCCGAGCGGGAACACTGAAGCTTTCTTT
>.|.|TRBV19|TRBJ1-1
CASSIDQGYTEAFF
TGTGCCAGTAGTATAGATCAGGGGTACACTGAAGCTTTCTTT
>.|.|TRBV19|TRBJ2-7
CASSTHINYEQYF
TGTGCCAGTAGTACGCACATAAACTACGAGCAGTACTTC
>.|TRBD2|TRBV5-4|TRBJ2-2
CASSFGGRVNTGELFF
TGTGCCAGCAGCTTTGGCGGGAGAGTGAACACCGGGGAGCTGTTTTTT
>.|.|TRBV27|TRBJ2-1
CASSLGLSSYNEQFF
TGTGCCAGCAGTTTAGGTCTCAGCTCCTACAATGAGCAGTTCTTC
>.|.|TRBV5-4|TRBJ1-2
CASSIDSNYGYTF
TGTGCCAGCAGCATCGACAGTAACTATGGCTACACCTTC
>.|TRBD1|TRBV6-5|TRBJ2-7
CASRPGQGPYEQYF
TGTGCCAGCCGACCGGGACAGGGGCCATACGAGCAGTACTTC
>few|.|TRBV5-4|TRBJ2-1
CASSLRLGWWDEQFF
TGTGCCAGCAGCTTGCGCCTCGGGTGGTGGGATGAGCAGTTCTTC
>.|.|TRBV6-6|TRBJ1-1
CASSYQPGVSTEAFF
TGTGCCAGCAGTTACCAGCCAGGGGTGAGCACTGAAGCTTTCTTT
>.|TRBD2|TRBV7-2|TRBJ2-3
CASSLEASGTTDTQYF
TGTGCCAGCAGCTTAGAAGCTAGCGGGACCACAGATACGCAGTATTTT